The T cell receptor beta chain under discussion was sequenced for a study of control samples from healthy donors and cancer patients. This CDR3 spans 15 amino acids. Per germline, CDR1 LGHDT and CDR2 YNNKEL (reference sequence). V shed 2 bases and J shed 4 bases, with 14 bases lying between them. The assay was immunoSEQ multiplex PCR, and TCRdb's table has in-frame clones only and misses some. The sample lists 390,000 or so clones, over 75% seen once, with around 6.4% in the top ten. The chain joins TRBV3-1 (or the pseudogene TRBV3-2) to TRBJ2-5; D gene unclear. The source of this sequence is a man in his forties or fifties with head and neck cancer. The sample consisted of PBMCs. The CDR3: CASSQKTQVGETQYF. The CDR3 nucleotides are TGTGCCAGCAGCCAAAAAACGCAGGTCGGAGAGACCCAGTACTTC.